These 19 T cell receptor beta chains originate from one sample sequenced in a study of cytomegalovirus exposure and HLA in healthy donors. TCRdb's table, derived via immunoSEQ multiplex PCR, lists solely in-frame clones and lacks some. This sample carries around 99,000 clones, roughly 90% of them seen once, and the ten largest clones take about 2.1%. Sequencing input: PBMCs. The source is a woman between 18 and 29 years old in good health and CMV-seronegative.

This clone was observed a handful of times. Since a far larger clone is one base different, this is likely a read error. This chain links TRBV6-6 with TRBJ2-1, with TRBD2 identical over 11 bases. This CDR3 is built from 14 residues. J was trimmed by 6 bases and V by 2 bases; bases with no gene match: 0. Germline CDR1 reads MNHNY; CDR2 reads SVGAGI (reference sequence). CDR3 region: CASSYGTSGNEQFF. CDR3 sequence (DNA): TGTGCCAGCAGTTACGGGACTAGCGGCAATGAGCAGTTCTTC.

The rearrangement links TRBV25-1 to TRBJ2-4, with TRBD1 matching over 12 bases. The CDR3 runs to 15 residues. J gave up 7 bases and V 6 bases, and 7 bases lay outside the gene matches. Germline CDR1 is MGHDK and CDR2 is SYGVNS. CDR3 DNA sequence: TGTGCCAGCAGAGAGGGACAGGGGGCAAGGAACATTCAGTACTTC. It translates to CASREGQGARNIQYF.

The rearrangement links TRBV6-5 to TRBJ1-2, with D perhaps TRBD1 (6 bases). The CDR3 has 14 residues. Germline V gives CDR1 MNHEY, CDR2 SVGAGI. V lost 6 bases and J 2 bases, leaving 13 bases between the germline ends. CDR3: CASRYHTGNYGYTF. The CDR3 DNA is TGTGCCAGCAGATACCATACAGGGAACTATGGCTACACCTTC.

The chain carries TRBV28 and TRBJ1-3; the match to TRBD1 covers 7 bases. Losses at the gene ends were 2 bases for V and 2 bases for J; bases not matched to a gene: 0. CDR3 size: 14 residues. Germline V gene data show CDR1 as MDHEN and CDR2 as SYDVKM. The CDR3 loop is CASSLDRAGNTIYF. The CDR3 DNA follows: TGTGCCAGCAGTTTAGACAGGGCTGGAAACACCATATATTTT.

The chain links TRBV2 to TRBJ2-7, with 8 positions matching TRBD1. This CDR3 is built from 16 residues. Germline loops: CDR1 SNHLY, CDR2 FYNNEI. J gave up 5 bases and V 6 bases, and 15 bases lay outside the gene matches. The CDR3 DNA reads as TGTGCCAGCAGAGAACGGCTCCAGGGGGCGCCGGACGAGCAGTACTTC. This codes for CASRERLQGAPDEQYF.

The genes are TRBV27 and TRBJ2-7; TRBD1 agrees at 7 bases. The V gene end was trimmed by 5 bases and the J gene end by 4 bases; junction bases not matched to a gene: 8. This CDR3 region has 14 residues. CDR1 and CDR2 (germline): MNHEY, SMNVEV (reference sequence). CDR3 protein: CASSPTGHPYEQYF. The CDR3 DNA is TGTGCCAGCAGTCCGACAGGGCATCCGTACGAGCAGTACTTC.

V is TRBV10-1 and J is TRBJ2-6; 7 positions match TRBD2. J gave up 2 bases and V 8 bases, and 9 bases lay outside the gene matches. Germline-derived CDR1 and CDR2 are WNHNN and SYGVQD (reference sequence). The CDR3 consists of 16 residues. CDR3 loop: CASPGGIVPGANVLTF. Written as DNA, the CDR3 is TGCGCCAGCCCCGGGGGGATCGTTCCTGGGGCCAACGTCCTGACTTTC.

The chain recombines TRBV6-5 with TRBJ1-2, with D uncertain. The germline V gene encodes CDR1 MNHEY and CDR2 SVGAGI. This CDR3 contains 15 residues. V dropped 5 bases and J dropped 3 bases, with 16 bases sitting between them. In DNA, the CDR3 is TGTGCCAGCAGTAGGAGAGGGAGGGAGTACTATGGCTACACCTTC. Encoded protein: CASSRRGREYYGYTF.

This chain uses TRBV2 with TRBJ2-1; 7 nucleotides align to TRBD2. Losses at the gene ends were 4 bases for V and 3 bases for J; bases not matched to a gene: 12. The germline CDR1 and CDR2 sequences are SNHLY and FYNNEI. The CDR3 loop spans 17 amino acids. In nucleotides, the CDR3 is TGTGCCAGCAGTGGTCCCCGGGCTAGCGGAGTCTACAATGAGCAGTTCTTC. Translation gives CASSGPRASGVYNEQFF.

The rearrangement joins TRBV5-1 to TRBJ1-3, with D possibly being TRBD1 (5 bases). CDR1 and CDR2 from the germline V gene are SGHRS and YFSETQ. This CDR3 spans 18 amino acids. The V end was cut by 0 bases, the J end by 3 bases, with 19 bases between. The chain's CDR3 is CASSLEGRQLIRGNTIYF. DNA of the CDR3: TGCGCCAGCAGCTTGGAAGGAAGACAGTTAATTCGTGGAAACACCATATATTTT.

This rearrangement joins TRBV30 to TRBJ2-1; possible D gene TRBD2, 6 bases. Germline V gene data show CDR1 as GTSNPN and CDR2 as SVGIG (reference sequence). The CDR3 runs 14 residues. Trimming cost V 2 bases and J 3 bases, with 11 bases left between them. DNA of the CDR3: TGTGCCTGGAGTCCGGGACTTCTCTACAATGAGCAGTTCTTC. Its protein is CAWSPGLLYNEQFF. The complete variable domain, with remaining parts taken from reference TRBV30 and TRBJ2-1, reads SQTIHQWPATLVQPVGSPLSLECTVEGTSNPNLYWYRQAAGRGLQLLFYSVGIGQISSEVPQNLSASRPQDRQFILSSKKLLLSDSGFYLCAWSPGLLYNEQFFGPGTRLTVL.

The chain uses TRBV6-5 and TRBJ2-2; no firm D call. Deletions cut 6 bases from V and 2 bases from J, with 10 bases between. There are 14 residues in the CDR3. The germline CDR1 and CDR2 sequences are MNHEY and SVGAGI. The CDR3 nucleotides are TGTGCCAGCAGGGTGGTCAGAAACACCGGGGAGCTGTTTTTT. It codes for CASRVVRNTGELFF.

The chain links TRBV6-1 to TRBJ1-2, with TRBD1 identical over 8 bases. Germline loops: CDR1 MNHNS, CDR2 SASEGT. After removal of 7 bases from V and 7 bases from J, the junction contained 8 bases not matched to a gene. The CDR3 has 13 amino acids. The CDR3, as DNA: TGTGCCAGCACTTACGACAGGGGACGTGGCTACACCTTC. This translates into CASTYDRGRGYTF.

The V gene is TRBV6-5, the J gene TRBJ2-7; 8 positions agree with TRBD2. This CDR3 has 13 residues. Germline V gene data show CDR1 as MNHEY and CDR2 as SVGAGI. V dropped 10 bases and J dropped 0; count of bases not matched to a gene: 5. The CDR3 sequence: CATLAGSSYEQYF. DNA for the CDR3: TGTGCCACCTTAGCGGGGAGCTCCTACGAGCAGTACTTC.

The chain joins TRBV6-1 to TRBJ1-4; TRBD1 agrees at 7 bases. This CDR3 is built from 15 residues. Germline CDR1 is MNHNS and CDR2 is SASEGT. Losses at the gene ends were 0 bases for V and 5 bases for J; bases not matched to a gene: 3. Here the CDR3 reads CASSEALGQNEKLFF. The CDR3 DNA reads TGTGCCAGCAGTGAAGCGCTGGGACAGAATGAAAAACTGTTTTTT.

The V call is TRBV28, the J call TRBJ2-7; D perhaps matches TRBD2 (6 bases). V dropped 3 bases and J dropped 0 bases, with 18 bases sitting between them. The CDR3 covers 17 residues. Germline loops: CDR1 MDHEN, CDR2 SYDVKM. The CDR3 coding sequence is TGTGCCAGCAGTTTGGGTGGGGCTAGCGAGTACTCCTACGAGCAGTACTTC. Translating it yields CASSLGGASEYSYEQYF.

V and J are TRBV6-5 and TRBJ2-2; TRBD1 might be the D (6 bases). CDR1 is MNHEY and CDR2 is SVGAGI in the germline V gene. This CDR3 contains 14 residues. V was pared by 5 bases and J by 7 bases, with 14 bases between. CDR3 amino acids: CASSTTWTVGELFF. DNA for the CDR3: TGTGCCAGCAGTACCACCTGGACAGTCGGGGAGCTGTTTTTT.

The chain uses TRBV5-4 and TRBJ1-2; 9 bases are a match to TRBD1. CDR3 length: 15 amino acids. Trimming cost V 3 bases and J 3 bases; bases outside gene matches: 6. Germline-derived CDR1 and CDR2 are SGHNT and YYREEE (reference sequence). CDR3 bases: TGTGCCAGCAGCTCTGGACAGGGGAGGGACTATGGCTACACCTTC. This sequence encodes CASSSGQGRDYGYTF.

V gene TRBV7-2 combines with J gene TRBJ2-7; D may be TRBD1 (5 bases). Per germline, CDR1 SGHTA and CDR2 FQGNSA. The CDR3 runs 14 residues. The germline V and J ends were trimmed by 2 bases and 4 bases, with 12 bases remaining between them. The CDR3 DNA follows: TGTGCCAGCAGCTTAACCGCGCAGGGATACGAGCAGTACTTC. It is translated as CASSLTAQGYEQYF.